This passage covers 28 T cell receptor beta chains from one sample sequenced in a study of a mutant IDH1 vaccine in newly diagnosed glioma. Assay: immunoSEQ multiplex PCR; the TCRdb copy retains only in-frame clones and omits some. The sample includes about 44,000 clones, under 95% of them seen just once. These receptors lack a known antigen. Time point in this sample: week 23, last vaccination. The investigators gave 300 ug of mutant IDH1 20-mer peptide in each vaccine dose, together with topical imiquimod. The material sequenced was PBMCs, taken from a glioma patient whose treatment included an IDH1 peptide vaccine. The receptors shown here come from a man between 50 and 59 years old with glioma.

In its sample, this clone was seen once. The chain uses TRBV10-2 and TRBJ2-2; D call uncertain. Trimming removed 6 bases at V and 7 bases at J, with 6 bases between. The CDR3 extends over 11 amino acids. Germline values: CDR1 WSHSY, CDR2 SAAADI. CDR3 loop: CASRTDGELFF. The CDR3 DNA follows: TGCGCCAGCAGGACGGACGGGGAGCTGTTTTTT.

The chain combines TRBV5-6 with TRBJ2-2; D is undetermined. The germline gives CDR1 SGHDT, CDR2 YYEEEE. V lost 3 bases and J 3 bases, leaving 18 bases between the germline ends. The CDR3 runs to 17 residues. The CDR3 DNA is TGTGCCAGCAGCTCTGAATTTGGTATAGGTGACACCGGGGAGCTGTTTTTT. Protein sequence: CASSSEFGIGDTGELFF.

The V and J genes are TRBV5-1 and TRBJ1-6, with 9 bases aligning to TRBD1. The length of the CDR3 is 16 residues. V trimming: 0 bases; J trimming: 10 bases; junction bases outside the gene matches: 8. From germline, CDR1 is SGHRS and CDR2 YFSETQ. The CDR3 nucleotides are TGCGCCAGCAGCTTGGCCCTGACAGGGGGACAGTCACCCCTCCACTTT. It specifies CASSLALTGGQSPLHF.

The rearrangement uses TRBV13 and TRBJ2-2; D gene unclear. This CDR3 has 12 amino acids. Germline assignment: CDR1 PRHDT and CDR2 FYEKMQ (reference sequence). V was pared by 5 bases and J by 3 bases, with 4 bases between. This CDR3 reads CASSLYTGELFF. Written as DNA, the CDR3 is TGTGCCAGCAGCCTATACACCGGGGAGCTGTTTTTT.

This clone occurred once. The chain carries TRBV6-6 and TRBJ1-2; tentatively, D is TRBD1 (6 bases). V was clipped by 5 bases and J by 7 bases, with 20 bases between them. The V gene's germline CDR1 is MNHNY and CDR2 SVGAGI (reference sequence). The CDR3 covers 15 residues. For the CDR3, the DNA is TGTGCCAGCAGTCAGGGGAGGGGGGCGCAGCGTGGCTACACCTTC. Translation gives CASSQGRGAQRGYTF.

This clone appeared once. The CDR3 sequence: CASSQGTSEKQFF. Written as DNA, the CDR3 is TGTGCCAGCAGCCAGGGGACTAGCGAAAAGCAGTTCTTC. The V gene is TRBV7-3, the J gene TRBJ2-1; 10 bases map to TRBD2. This CDR3 region has 13 residues. Trimming removed 5 bases from V and 11 bases from J; junction bases left unmatched: 6. Germline CDR1 is SGHTA and CDR2 is FQGTGA.

This clone was picked up one time. V usage is TRBV30 and J usage is TRBJ1-3; no firm D call. Trimming pared 2 bases from V and 0 bases from J, leaving 14 bases between. Looked up from germline, CDR1 is GTSNPN and CDR2 is SVGIG (reference sequence). The CDR3 covers 16 residues. The CDR3 bases are TGTGCCTGGAGTCCAACGGGTAGTCACTCTGGAAACACCATATATTTT. Translation gives CAWSPTGSHSGNTIYF.

This chain uses TRBV28 with TRBJ1-4; D perhaps matches TRBD1 (5 bases). The CDR3 is 12 residues long. The germline V gene has CDR1 MDHEN and CDR2 SYDVKM. V lost 6 bases and J lost 11, with 13 bases in between. CDR3 in DNA: TGTGCCAGCAGGCTTCGCAGGGACAAACTGTTTTTT. It specifies CASRLRRDKLFF.

This rearrangement joins TRBV7-9 to TRBJ2-6; D is possibly TRBD2 (7 bases). Trimming took off 5 bases at V and 0 bases at J, with 17 bases between the two ends. The CDR3 runs to 18 residues. Germline V gene data show CDR1 as SEHNR and CDR2 as FQNEAQ (reference sequence). CDR3 in DNA: TGTGCCAGCAGCCTAGGGGGGGGAGGCTTCTCTGGGGCCAACGTCCTGACTTTC. Amino acid sequence: CASSLGGGGFSGANVLTF.

This chain uses TRBV7-9 with TRBJ2-6, with TRBD1 matching over 8 bases. Looked up from germline, CDR1 is SEHNR and CDR2 is FQNEAQ (reference sequence). The CDR3 runs to 17 residues. V dropped 4 bases and J dropped 2; count of bases not matched to a gene: 7. DNA of the CDR3: TGTGCCAGCAGCTCAACGACAGGGGTGACTGGGGCCAACGTCCTGACTTTC. Translated: CASSSTTGVTGANVLTF.

V is TRBV5-4 and J is TRBJ2-1; 9 bases align to TRBD1. Germline loops: CDR1 SGHNT, CDR2 YYREEE (reference sequence). Germline trimming cut 4 bases from V and 4 bases from J; bases unmatched to any gene: 6. This CDR3 is 15 amino acids long. CDR3 DNA sequence: TGTGCCAGCAGCCTGGGACAGGGAGCTTACAATGAGCAGTTCTTC. This encodes CASSLGQGAYNEQFF.

V is TRBV5-6 and J is TRBJ2-1; the match to TRBD2 covers 11 bases. Germline V gene data show CDR1 as SGHDT and CDR2 as YYEEEE. The CDR3 loop spans 15 amino acids. J lost 10 bases, V lost 2 bases, and 8 bases had no gene match. The CDR3 protein is CASSFESLAGAEQFF. The CDR3 nucleotides read TGTGCCAGCAGCTTCGAGTCACTAGCGGGAGCGGAGCAGTTCTTC.

The J gene is TRBJ2-7, the V gene TRBV5-1; 9 bases match TRBD2. Germline V gives CDR1 SGHRS, CDR2 YFSETQ. The CDR3 sequence is 16 residues long. Trimming took 0 bases from V and 0 from J; bases not matched to a gene: 4. CDR3 bases: TGCGCCAGCAGCTTGGGACTAGCGGAAATCTCCTACGAGCAGTACTTC. Translating it yields CASSLGLAEISYEQYF.

The chain joins TRBV9 to TRBJ1-1; 8 positions match TRBD1. From germline, CDR1 is SGDLS and CDR2 YYNGEE. The CDR3 contains 16 residues. J was trimmed by 0 bases and V by 3 bases; bases with no gene match: 7. For the CDR3, the DNA is TGTGCCAGCAGCGAGGGTTCAGGGGGCATGAACACTGAAGCTTTCTTT. As protein: CASSEGSGGMNTEAFF.

The V and J genes are TRBV19 and TRBJ2-5, with 10 bases lining up with TRBD2. CDR3 length equals 16 residues. Germline V gene lookup returns CDR1 LNHDA and CDR2 SQIVND (reference sequence). J lost 5 bases, V lost 1 base, and 7 bases had no gene match. The CDR3 sequence is CASSIGSLAGVETQYF. CDR3 DNA sequence: TGTGCCAGTAGTATAGGATCTCTAGCGGGAGTGGAGACCCAGTACTTC.

This chain connects TRBV6-5 to TRBJ2-7; tentative D call: TRBD2 (6 bases). Trimming took 0 bases from V and 3 from J, leaving 15 bases between them. The CDR3 length is 16 residues. Germline assignment: CDR1 MNHEY and CDR2 SVGAGI. CDR3 in DNA: TGTGCCAGCAGTTACTCCGGGGGTGCCCCTCGCTACGAGCAGTACTTC. This gives the protein CASSYSGGAPRYEQYF.

The chain has TRBV7-5 and TRBJ1-5; no check of the table's D call, TRBD1, against the DNA was made. TRBV7-5 is classified as a pseudogene. The length of the CDR3 is 14 residues. CDR3 region: CARPQGGSNQPQHF. CDR3 coding DNA: TGTGCCAGACCCCAGGGGGGTAGCAATCAGCCCCAGCATTTT.

The V and J genes are TRBV5-1 and TRBJ2-7; D may be TRBD1 (6 bases). The CDR3 contains 15 residues. Trimming shortened V by 0 bases and J by 3 bases, and 13 bases separated the two germline ends. Germline V gene data show CDR1 as SGHRS and CDR2 as YFSETQ. CDR3 amino acids: CASSLEGGLGYEQYF. The CDR3 DNA reads as TGCGCCAGCAGCTTGGAAGGGGGTTTGGGCTACGAGCAGTACTTC.

The chain uses TRBV9 and TRBJ2-6, with a weak D call TRBD1 (5 bases). This CDR3 region has 16 residues. V lost 3 bases, J lost 0 bases, and 10 bases lay in between. CDR1 and CDR2 (germline): SGDLS, YYNGEE. CDR3 bases: TGTGCCAGCAGCGCCCGACAGTACTCTGGGGCCAACGTCCTGACTTTC. Residues: CASSARQYSGANVLTF.

CDR3 DNA sequence: TGCGCCAGCAGCCAAGTTGAGGGGAGCCCTAGTTACGAGCAGTACTTC. Translated, it gives CASSQVEGSPSYEQYF. The chain recombines TRBV4-1 with TRBJ2-7; possibly TRBD1 or TRBD2 for D (5 bases each). CDR3 length: 16 residues. Trimming left V 1 base short and J 4 bases short, with 17 bases between. Germline V gives CDR1 MGHRA, CDR2 YSYEKL.

The J gene is TRBJ1-1, the V gene TRBV28; 7 bases are a match to TRBD1. Germline values: CDR1 MDHEN, CDR2 SYDVKM. V was pared by 3 bases and J by 8 bases, with 0 bases of the junction left unmatched. There are 11 residues in the CDR3. The CDR3 reads CASSLTGEAFF. CDR3 coding DNA: TGTGCCAGCAGTTTGACAGGGGAAGCTTTCTTT.

Only a few counts were recorded for this clone. This chain joins TRBV2 and TRBJ2-1, with TRBD2 identical over 9 bases. CDR3 length equals 17 residues. After removal of 5 bases from V and 4 bases from J, the junction contained 12 bases not matched to a gene. Germline V gene data show CDR1 as SNHLY and CDR2 as FYNNEI. In DNA form, the CDR3 reads TGTGCCAGCAGTCCCCTCTCTGGACTAGCGTTATACAATGAGCAGTTCTTC. Translating gives CASSPLSGLALYNEQFF. The whole variable domain, filled in from reference TRBV2 and TRBJ2-1, reads EPEVTQTPSHQVTQMGQEVILRCVPISNHLYFYWYRQILGQKVEFLVSFYNNEISEKSEIFDDQFSVERPDGSNFTLKIRSTKLEDSAMYFCASSPLSGLALYNEQFFGPGTRLTVL.

The V gene is TRBV28, the J gene TRBJ2-7; 7 bases agree with TRBD1. The germline V gene encodes CDR1 MDHEN and CDR2 SYDVKM. V trimming: 10 bases; J trimming: 0 bases; junction bases outside the gene matches: 6. There are 13 residues in the CDR3. In DNA, the CDR3 is TGTGCCATCGCCGGGACAGCCTCCTACGAGCAGTACTTC. Translation gives CAIAGTASYEQYF.

The chain links TRBV18 to TRBJ2-1; D may match TRBD1 or TRBD2 (7 bases each). CDR3 size: 15 residues. Germline CDR1 is KGHSH and CDR2 is LQKENI. Trimming shortened V by 3 bases and J by 2 bases, and 11 bases separated the two germline ends. CDR3 region: CASSPTGTTYNEQFF. The CDR3 region has the DNA TGTGCCAGCTCACCGACAGGGACTACCTACAATGAGCAGTTCTTC.

This chain links TRBV5-6 with TRBJ1-6; D is possibly TRBD1 (5 bases). Between the trimmed V and J ends, which lost 2 bases and 5 bases, there was a span of 8 bases. The germline CDR1 and CDR2 sequences are SGHDT and YYEEEE. This CDR3 has 14 residues. CDR3 bases: TGTGCCAGCAGCTTCGGAGGGGATAATTCACCCCTCCACTTT. Encoded protein: CASSFGGDNSPLHF.

The chain joins TRBV2 to TRBJ2-1, with TRBD1 matching 7 bases. This CDR3 contains 14 residues. The germline CDR1 and CDR2 sequences are SNHLY and FYNNEI. V lost 7 bases to trimming and J lost 5 bases; unmatched junction nucleotides: 8. The CDR3 DNA sequence: TGTGCCAGCAAAGACAGGGTGATCCACAATGAGCAGTTCTTC. Translation: CASKDRVIHNEQFF.

The DNA of the CDR3 is TGTGCCAGCAGTTACTCGGGTAGCGGGAAGGAAGAGCAGTACTTC. Amino acid sequence: CASSYSGSGKEEQYF. The chain combines TRBV6-5 with TRBJ2-5; 8 nucleotides line up with TRBD2. This CDR3 is 15 amino acids long. V lost 0 bases and J lost 11; bases outside the gene matches: 11. Germline loops: CDR1 MNHEY, CDR2 SVGAGI.

The J gene is TRBJ1-5, the V gene TRBV19, with D uncertain. This CDR3 region has 15 residues. Trimming stripped 3 bases from V and 6 bases from J, with 15 bases between. Germline CDR1 reads LNHDA; CDR2 reads SQIVND (reference sequence). The CDR3 loop reads CASSIPRWGGQPQHF. For the CDR3, the DNA is TGTGCCAGTAGTATTCCCCGCTGGGGAGGTCAGCCCCAGCATTTT.